The sequence of this T cell receptor (beta chain) was determined in a study of cytomegalovirus exposure and HLA in healthy donors. PCR involved 60 Vbeta and 13 Jbeta primers. Data came from immunoSEQ multiplex PCR; TCRdb stores just in-frame clones and leaves some out. Among 64,000 or so clones listed, approximately 85% were seen once. The CDR3 runs to 15 residues. The V end lost 5 bases, the J end lost 4 bases, and 12 bases lay between the germline ends. The germline V gene has CDR1 MNHNS and CDR2 SASEGT. The receptor was derived from a female donor in good health and CMV-seronegative. The sample was PBMCs. The rearrangement joins TRBV6-1 to TRBJ2-6; D not certain. The CDR3 loop reads CASSLDITGANVLTF. The CDR3 DNA sequence: TGTGCCAGCAGTTTAGACATCACCGGGGCCAACGTCCTGACTTTC.